The 4 T cell receptor beta chains given below trace back to one sample, sequenced in a study of Ad26.COV2.S vaccination and SARS-CoV-2 variants. The assay was immunoSEQ multiplex PCR, and TCRdb's table has in-frame clones only and misses some. The sample includes about 39,000 clones, roughly four fifths of them seen just once. Source: peripheral blood, taken after recovery from COVID-19. These receptors all come from a human donor who had recovered from COVID-19.

This chain joins TRBV5-1 and TRBJ1-4; TRBD1 matches at 9 bases. V gave up 4 bases and J gave up 4 bases; unmatched junction bases: 8. Germline lookup yields CDR1 SGHRS and CDR2 YFSETQ. This CDR3 region has 16 residues. This CDR3 is CASSTGQGRFNEKLFF. The DNA for the CDR3 is TGCGCCAGCAGCACCGGACAGGGGAGGTTTAATGAAAAACTGTTTTTT.

This sequence joins TRBV2 and TRBJ1-1; TRBD1 is a possible D gene (6 bases). The CDR3 has 15 amino acids. Looked up from germline, CDR1 is SNHLY and CDR2 is FYNNEI. V lost 7 bases and J lost 3, with 18 bases in between. The CDR3 sequence: CASNLEGGADTEAFF. CDR3 DNA sequence: TGTGCCAGCAACCTGGAGGGGGGAGCGGACACTGAAGCTTTCTTT.

This clone appeared a single time. The V call is TRBV19, the J call TRBJ1-5; TRBD1 might be the D (5 bases). This CDR3 is built from 15 residues. V lost 8 bases to trimming and J lost 6 bases, with 20 bases between them. CDR1 and CDR2 from the germline V gene are LNHDA and SQIVND (reference sequence). In nucleotides, the CDR3 is TGTGCCAGTCAAAAAAAACTCCCCGGGGGTCAGCCCCAGCATTTT. Protein: CASQKKLPGGQPQHF.

The chain carries TRBV10-3 and TRBJ2-3, with a possible D match to TRBD2 (5 bases). Germline V gene lookup returns CDR1 ENHRY and CDR2 SYGVKD. The CDR3 has 13 residues. Trimming stripped 11 bases from V and 5 bases from J, with 17 bases between. CDR3 region: CALRVSEGDTQYF. Written as DNA, the CDR3 is TGTGCCTTGAGGGTCTCAGAGGGAGATACGCAGTATTTT.